Following are 17 T cell receptor beta chains from one sample sequenced in a study of patients and donors after allogeneic stem cell transplantation. One entry per CDR3 protein results from TCRdb running MiXCR on the RT-PCR reads. The profile shows over 150,000 distinct CDR3 sequences, approximately 31% of them singletons. Sequenced material: blood, either unsorted or a sorted T cell fraction (not recorded which). The receptors were gathered from a human donor who was either an allogeneic HSCT recipient or a stem cell or donor lymphocyte infusion donor (not recorded which). It is not recorded whose cells these are; they may come from a transplant donor.

The chain uses TRBV4-1 and TRBJ2-7, with D possibly called TRBD1 or TRBD2 (7 bases each). This CDR3 contains 16 residues. Germline V lookup: CDR1 MGHRA, CDR2 YSYEKL. Trimming took 2 bases from V and 4 from J, leaving 18 bases between them. CDR3 nucleotide sequence: TGCGCCAGCAGCCAACAGGGGGGACTATGGAATTACGAGCAGTACTTC. This sequence encodes CASSQQGGLWNYEQYF.

A few counts support this clonotype. This sequence joins TRBV28 and TRBJ1-2; 12 nucleotides align to TRBD1. This CDR3 is built from 15 residues. Germline loops: CDR1 MDHEN, CDR2 SYDVKM. The J segment lost 3 bases and the V segment lost 5 bases, leaving 4 bases of the junction unmatched. CDR3 bases: TGTGCCAGCAGTGGGACAGGGGGCAGGCACTATGGCTACACCTTC. This encodes CASSGTGGRHYGYTF.

Regarding this clonotype: Because the CDR3 is missing its conserved closing phenylalanine or tryptophan, this is likely a read error. This rearrangement joins TRBV6-1 to TRBJ2-5, with a tentative D call TRBD1 (6 bases). CDR3 length: 13 residues. Germline V gene lookup returns CDR1 MNHNS and CDR2 SASEGT. The V end lost 5 bases, the J end lost 2 bases, and 9 bases lay between the germline ends. The DNA of the CDR3 is TGTGCCAGCAGTCAGGGGCCTCAAGAGACCCAGTACTCC. Translated: CASSQGPQETQYS.

This clonotype has more than one count but fewer than ten. The genes are TRBV7-9 and TRBJ1-4; D ambiguous. The V gene's germline CDR1 is SEHNR and CDR2 FQNEAQ (reference sequence). The CDR3 is 16 amino acids. V gave up 5 bases and J gave up 7 bases, with 20 bases separating them. In nucleotides, the CDR3 is TGTGCCAGCAGCGGGCCCCTCGACCTGGTGGTTGAAAAACTGTTTTTT. This encodes CASSGPLDLVVEKLFF. Combining the CDR3 with reference TRBV7-9 and TRBJ1-4 gives the whole variable domain DTGVSQNPRHKITKRGQNVTFRCDPISEHNRLYWYRQTLGQGPEFLTYFQNEAQLEKSRLLSDRFSAERPKGSFSTLEIQRTEQGDSAMYLCASSGPLDLVVEKLFFGSGTQLSVL.

This clonotype was recorded a few times. The J gene is TRBJ2-5, the V gene TRBV5-1; 9 positions match TRBD1. The CDR3 covers 14 residues. Looked up from germline, CDR1 is SGHRS and CDR2 is YFSETQ. The trim removed 6 bases at V and 1 base at J, leaving 4 bases unmatched. DNA of the CDR3: TGCGCCAGCACCGACAGGGGGTTCCAAGAGACCCAGTACTTC. This encodes CASTDRGFQETQYF.

The rearrangement links TRBV7-9 to TRBJ2-5; D remains unclear. V lost 1 base and J 1 base, leaving 16 bases between the germline ends. The CDR3 totals 17 residues. CDR1 and CDR2 from the germline V gene are SEHNR and FQNEAQ (reference sequence). This CDR3 is CASSLDVYTVTQETQYF. The CDR3 DNA reads TGTGCCAGCAGCTTAGATGTGTACACCGTTACCCAAGAGACCCAGTACTTC.

The rearrangement joins TRBV12-3 or TRBV12-4 to TRBJ2-1, with D unresolved. V gave up 2 bases and J gave up 5 bases, with 13 bases separating them. The CDR3 spans 15 residues. CDR3 DNA: TGTGCCAGCAGTTTAAGGTTTGGACCACACAATGAGCAGTTCTTC. Its translation: CASSLRFGPHNEQFF.

The rearrangement links TRBV5-6 to TRBJ2-7, with no clear D. Germline V gene sequence: CDR1 SGHDT, CDR2 YYEEEE. The V end lost 1 base, the J end lost 6 bases, and 17 bases lay between the germline ends. CDR3 length: 15 amino acids. CDR3 protein: CASSLRTGLTSEQYF. The CDR3 coding sequence is TGTGCCAGCAGCTTGAGGACGGGTCTCACGTCCGAGCAGTACTTC.

This clonotype was detected a few times. The rearrangement links TRBV7-9 to TRBJ2-7, with 11 positions matching TRBD1. J gave up 3 bases and V 3 bases, and 1 base lay outside the gene matches. The germline CDR1 and CDR2 sequences are SEHNR and FQNEAQ (reference sequence). CDR3 length equals 14 residues. CDR3 region: CASSLGQGVYEQYF. The CDR3 bases are TGTGCCAGCAGCTTGGGACAGGGGGTCTACGAGCAGTACTTC.

The chain employs TRBV3-1 and TRBJ2-1; 9 positions match TRBD1. The CDR3 is 16 residues long. J was trimmed by 3 bases and V by 4 bases; bases with no gene match: 7. Germline CDR1 is LGHDT and CDR2 is YNNKEL (reference sequence). The CDR3 DNA reads TGTGCCAGCAGCCGTGGGGGACAGGGAAGCTACAATGAGCAGTTCTTC. It yields the protein CASSRGGQGSYNEQFF.

This clonotype was detected only a few times. This chain uses TRBV29-1 with TRBJ2-7; D unresolved. The CDR3 has 13 residues. The V gene's germline CDR1 is SQVTM and CDR2 ANQGSEA. V was trimmed by 4 bases and J by 0 bases, leaving 10 bases between them. The CDR3 protein is CSVGAGVSYEQYF. The DNA of the CDR3 is TGCAGCGTTGGTGCAGGCGTCTCCTACGAGCAGTACTTC.

This clonotype was counted between two and nine times. The CDR3 region is CASSLSPDYEQYF. CDR3 bases: TGCGCCAGCAGCTTGTCCCCAGACTACGAGCAGTACTTC. V usage is TRBV5-1 and J usage is TRBJ2-7, with D unclear. V gave up 1 base and J gave up 3 bases, with 8 bases separating them. The CDR3 contains 13 residues. The germline V gene encodes CDR1 SGHRS and CDR2 YFSETQ.

V and J are TRBV4-1 and TRBJ2-1; TRBD2 might be the D (6 bases). Trimming took off 3 bases at V and 5 bases at J, with 17 bases between the two ends. Germline values: CDR1 MGHRA, CDR2 YSYEKL. This CDR3 is 16 amino acids long. Here the CDR3 reads CASSHRLVWENNEQFF. The CDR3 nucleotides read TGCGCCAGCAGCCATAGACTAGTTTGGGAAAACAATGAGCAGTTCTTC.

The chain carries TRBV28 and TRBJ1-3; D is possibly TRBD1 (5 bases). The CDR3 length is 15 residues. The germline V gene encodes CDR1 MDHEN and CDR2 SYDVKM. Trimming took 5 bases from V and 1 from J, leaving 12 bases between them. DNA for the CDR3: TGTGCCAGCAGTCCCCCCACAGGTTCTGGAAACACCATATATTTT. It yields the protein CASSPPTGSGNTIYF.

The rearrangement links TRBV28 to TRBJ2-2; D gene unclear. Germline V gene sequence: CDR1 MDHEN, CDR2 SYDVKM. The CDR3 is 9 amino acids. The germline V and J ends were trimmed by 11 bases and 3 bases, with 1 base remaining between them. The CDR3 region is CAHTGELFF. CDR3 DNA: TGTGCCCACACCGGGGAGCTGTTTTTT.

CDR3 nucleotide sequence: TGTGCCAGCAGTTCGCCCCCGGGACTAGCGGTTTACGAGCAGTACTTC. Protein sequence: CASSSPPGLAVYEQYF. The gene calls are TRBV5-8 and TRBJ2-7; 11 bases fit TRBD2. With 5 bases clipped from V and 4 bases from J, the junction kept 11 bases outside the gene matches. The CDR3 loop spans 16 amino acids. In germline, CDR1 is SGHTS, CDR2 YDEGEE. Drawing the rest from reference TRBV5-8 and TRBJ2-7, the complete variable domain is EAGVTQSPTHLIKTRGQQATLRCSPISGHTSVYWYQQALGLGLQFLLWYDEGEERNRGNFPPRFSGRQFPNYSSELNVNALELEDSALYLCASSSPPGLAVYEQYFGPGTRLTVT.

This clonotype was seen a handful of times. V gene TRBV18 combines with J gene TRBJ1-5; possible D gene TRBD1, 6 bases. Per germline, CDR1 KGHSH and CDR2 LQKENI. Trimming took off 3 bases at V and 1 base at J, with 13 bases between the two ends. The CDR3 is 16 amino acids. CDR3 in amino acids: CASSPQGGRSNQPQHF. The CDR3 nucleotides are TGTGCCAGCTCACCTCAAGGGGGTAGGAGCAATCAGCCCCAGCATTTT.